Below, 9 T cell receptor beta chains from the same sample are listed, as sequenced in a study of cytomegalovirus exposure and HLA in healthy donors. The PCR made use of 60 Vbeta and 13 Jbeta primers. Clones were read by immunoSEQ multiplex PCR, and TCRdb kept only the in-frame ones, dropping some. Of 85,000 to 100,000 clones listed, around 73% were seen once; the top ten hold about 4%. The sequenced sample was PBMCs. The origin of the receptors is a woman aged 40-49 years in good health and CMV-seropositive.

This chain links TRBV6-1 with TRBJ2-7; D unresolved. Germline V CDR1 and CDR2: MNHNS, SASEGT. V shed 2 bases and J shed 6 bases, with 11 bases lying between them. The CDR3 sequence is 13 residues long. CDR3 in amino acids: CASSEIGSPEQYF. Here the CDR3 DNA reads TGTGCCAGCAGTGAAATCGGTAGCCCCGAGCAGTACTTC.

Comments on this clone: Other DNA sequences in this specimen translate into the identical CDR3. This sequence joins TRBV19 and TRBJ1-2, with 9 bases aligning to TRBD1. CDR3 size: 13 residues. Germline-derived CDR1 and CDR2 are LNHDA and SQIVND (reference sequence). The junction had 0 bases not matched to a gene; V was cut back by 3 bases and J by 4 bases. CDR3 sequence: CASSMTGGYGYTF. The CDR3 bases are TGTGCCAGTAGTATGACAGGGGGCTATGGCTACACCTTC.

The chain uses TRBV7-6 and TRBJ2-7; TRBD1 matches at 7 bases. Germline trimming cut 5 bases from V and 0 bases from J; bases unmatched to any gene: 7. This CDR3 contains 15 residues. From germline, CDR1 is SGHVS and CDR2 FNYEAQ. The CDR3 DNA sequence: TGTGCCAGCAGCCTCGGACAGGCGAGCTCCTACGAGCAGTACTTC. Protein product: CASSLGQASSYEQYF.

V usage is TRBV27 and J usage is TRBJ2-1, with 9 bases that match TRBD2. The length of the CDR3 is 13 residues. Unmatched junction bases numbered 3, after V lost 5 bases and J lost 7 bases. Germline lookup yields CDR1 MNHEY and CDR2 SMNVEV (reference sequence). The DNA for the CDR3 is TGTGCCAGCAGTATGGGACTAGCAAATGAGCAGTTCTTC. Its translation: CASSMGLANEQFF.

As for this clone: In the same sample, other DNA sequences code for this CDR3. The rearrangement joins TRBV20-1 to TRBJ1-1; D is unclear. In germline, CDR1 is DFQATT, CDR2 SNEGSKA (reference sequence). Trimming cost V 4 bases and J 1 base, with 4 bases left between them. The CDR3 runs to 11 residues. CDR3 region: CSATKNTEAFF. DNA of the CDR3: TGCAGTGCTACTAAGAACACTGAAGCTTTCTTT.

CDR3 nucleotide sequence: TGTGCCAGCAGTTTCCGCGGGAGGGCGGAGACCCAGTACTTC. Encoded protein: CASSFRGRAETQYF. The rearrangement links TRBV6-5 to TRBJ2-5; 9 nucleotides line up with TRBD2. This CDR3 spans 14 amino acids. Germline-derived CDR1 and CDR2 are MNHEY and SVGAGI. Unmatched junction bases numbered 5, after V lost 4 bases and J lost 5 bases.

V usage is TRBV11-1 and J usage is TRBJ2-6; 7 bases are shared with TRBD2. CDR3 length equals 19 residues. The V gene end was trimmed by 1 base and the J gene end by 0 bases; junction bases not matched to a gene: 9. Germline values: CDR1 SGHAT, CDR2 FQDESV (reference sequence). CDR3 in amino acids: CASSLDGGTTNSGANVLTF. As DNA, the CDR3 is TGTGCCAGCAGCTTAGATGGAGGGACTACCAACTCTGGGGCCAACGTCCTGACTTTC.

V is TRBV4-2 and J is TRBJ1-1; D remains ambiguous. Germline-derived CDR1 and CDR2 are LGHNA and YNFKEQ. CDR3 length equals 15 residues. The V end lost 0 bases, the J end lost 1 base, and 9 bases lay between the germline ends. Here the CDR3 reads CASSQERIQNTEAFF. The CDR3 nucleotides read TGTGCCAGCAGCCAAGAGAGGATCCAGAACACTGAAGCTTTCTTT.

The chain has TRBV6-5 and TRBJ2-7; 9 nucleotides match TRBD2. From germline, CDR1 is MNHEY and CDR2 SVGAGI. This CDR3 is 15 amino acids long. The trim removed 4 bases at V and 4 bases at J, leaving 8 bases unmatched. This CDR3 is CASSSAAGGPYEQYF. The CDR3 bases are TGTGCCAGCAGTTCGGCGGCGGGAGGGCCATACGAGCAGTACTTC.